The next 31 T cell receptor beta chains were all read from a single sample in a study of glioma-infiltrating T cells. Using RNA template, CDR3s of TCR alpha and beta were amplified with iRepertoire arm-PCR. A single record per CDR3 protein comes from TCRdb applying MiXCR to the multiplex PCR reads. The repertoire includes under 150,000 distinct CDR3 sequences, under 25% of them detected once, and approximately 26% sits in the top ten. Sequenced material: glioma tissue, nonneoplastic brain tissue, or PBMCs (not recorded which). These receptors came from a human donor with low-grade glioma or glioblastoma, undergoing nonglioma brain surgery, or in good health (not recorded which).

This rearrangement joins TRBV11-2 to TRBJ2-7; a weak D match, TRBD2 (6 bases). V was pared by 4 bases and J by 7 bases, with 23 bases between. The germline V gene has CDR1 SGHAT and CDR2 FQNNGV. The CDR3 runs 16 residues. CDR3 region: CASSSPRTGLRNEQYV. CDR3 nucleotide sequence: TGTGCCAGCAGCTCCCCCCGAACGGGACTCCGCAATGAGCAGTACGTC.

The DNA of the CDR3 is TGTGCCAGCAGCTTAGGGACAGGGAAAACCCCCAATGAGCAGTTCTTC. Translated: CASSLGTGKTPNEQFF. V and J are TRBV7-9 and TRBJ2-1; TRBD1 matches at 8 bases. The germline V gene encodes CDR1 SEHNR and CDR2 FQNEAQ (reference sequence). The CDR3 sequence is 16 residues long. Trimming removed 1 base from V and 6 bases from J; junction bases left unmatched: 8.

The chain is built from TRBV20-1 and TRBJ1-3; the D is unclear. The CDR3 sequence is 12 residues long. The V end lost 2 bases, the J end lost 13 bases, and 15 bases lay between the germline ends. CDR1 and CDR2 (germline): DFQATT, SNEGSKA (reference sequence). As DNA, the CDR3 is TGCAGTGCTAGACGCCGGGCATTGAGGATATATTTT. It encodes CSARRRALRIYF.

The rearrangement joins TRBV7-2 to TRBJ2-5; D unresolved. The V gene lost 5 bases and the J gene lost 6 bases, with 10 bases spanning the gap. Per the germline V gene, CDR1 is SGHTA and CDR2 is FQGNSA. CDR3 length: 12 residues. The CDR3 nucleotides read TGTGCCAGCAGCCCCCCCCGTAAGACCCAGTACTTC. This codes for CASSPPRKTQYF.

This clonotype turned up a few times. The rearrangement joins TRBV20-1 to TRBJ2-4; TRBD1 is a possible D gene (6 bases). Germline V gene data show CDR1 as DFQATT and CDR2 as SNEGSKA (reference sequence). CDR3 length: 15 residues. V lost 5 bases, J lost 0 bases, and 14 bases lay in between. The CDR3 spells CSAWRTDLAKNIQYF. The CDR3 nucleotides are TGCAGTGCTTGGAGGACAGATCTAGCCAAAAACATTCAGTACTTC.

This clonotype was picked up many times. The chain has TRBV20-1 and TRBJ2-3; TRBD1 might be the D (6 bases). The CDR3 spans 14 residues. V lost 0 bases and J lost 4, with 11 bases in between. Germline-derived CDR1 and CDR2 are DFQATT and SNEGSKA (reference sequence). CDR3 sequence reads: CSARDTGLADTQYF. The CDR3 DNA follows: TGCAGTGCTAGAGATACAGGGCTTGCAGATACGCAGTATTTT.

In its sample, this clonotype was seen many times. The V gene is TRBV6-1, the J gene TRBJ1-1; no firm D call. The CDR3 contains 14 residues. Germline V gene data show CDR1 as MNHNS and CDR2 as SASEGT. Trimming left V 6 bases short and J 0 bases short, with 11 bases between. The CDR3 bases are TGTGCCAGCAGAATACAAGCTCTGAACACTGAAGCTTTCTTT. It translates to CASRIQALNTEAFF.

This clonotype was counted at least ten times. The chain carries TRBV6-6 and TRBJ2-3; D tentatively fits TRBD1 or TRBD2 (6 bases each). V lost 1 base and J 10 bases, leaving 18 bases between the germline ends. The CDR3 contains 15 residues. The V gene's germline CDR1 is MNHNY and CDR2 SVGAGI (reference sequence). The CDR3 DNA is TGTGCCAGCAGTTACTGGGGGGCAGGGGATTTATCGCAGTATTTT. This translates into CASSYWGAGDLSQYF.

This clonotype has ten or more counts. The rearrangement uses TRBV20-1 and TRBJ1-5, with D possibly being TRBD1 (5 bases). The germline V and J ends were trimmed by 6 bases and 7 bases, with 19 bases remaining between them. CDR3 length: 14 amino acids. Per germline, CDR1 DFQATT and CDR2 SNEGSKA (reference sequence). This CDR3 reads CSARRGQGDQPQHF. CDR3 bases: TGCAGTGCGAGGAGGGGTCAGGGTGACCAGCCCCAGCATTTT.

This clonotype showed up just a few times. In DNA, the CDR3 is TGCAGTGCTAGAGCGCGACAGCCGAACACTGAAGCTTTCTTT. Protein sequence: CSARARQPNTEAFF. The rearrangement links TRBV20-1 to TRBJ1-1, with D possibly matching TRBD1 (5 bases). This CDR3 contains 14 residues. Trimming cost V 1 base and J 1 base, with 10 bases left between them. Per the germline V gene, CDR1 is DFQATT and CDR2 is SNEGSKA (reference sequence).

This clonotype was found a few times. The chain carries TRBV5-1 and TRBJ2-1; no firm D call. Germline assignment: CDR1 SGHRS and CDR2 YFSETQ. V was cut by 6 bases and J by 4 bases, with 8 bases left in between. The CDR3 sequence is 12 residues long. The CDR3 loop reads CASMGSYNEQFF. In DNA, the CDR3 is TGCGCCAGCATGGGTTCTTACAATGAGCAGTTCTTC.

In this sample, this clonotype turned up a few times. The rearrangement uses TRBV7-9 and TRBJ2-3; D not resolved. The CDR3 covers 13 residues. The V end was cut by 4 bases, the J end by 5 bases, with 10 bases between. Germline CDR1 is SEHNR and CDR2 is FQNEAQ (reference sequence). CDR3 loop: CASSSQLLDTQYF. As DNA, the CDR3 is TGTGCCAGCAGCTCCCAGCTTCTAGATACGCAGTATTTT.

The chain joins TRBV6-1 to TRBJ1-1; the D is unclear. Trimming stripped 7 bases from V and 4 bases from J, with 7 bases between. Per germline, CDR1 MNHNS and CDR2 SASEGT. The CDR3 is made up of 11 amino acids. In DNA, the CDR3 is TGTGCCAGCATGGTGGGCACTGAAGCTTTCTTT. It yields the protein CASMVGTEAFF.

The sample holds a few counts of this clonotype. This chain joins TRBV11-1 and TRBJ1-6; no clear D. Germline V lookup: CDR1 SGHAT, CDR2 FQDESV (reference sequence). The germline V and J ends were trimmed by 1 base and 10 bases, with 5 bases remaining between them. CDR3 size: 12 residues. CDR3 bases: TGTGCCAGCAGCTTAGATAGATCACCCCTCCACTTT. As protein: CASSLDRSPLHF.

The chain carries TRBV29-1 and TRBJ2-2; D is unclear. V lost 1 base and J 5 bases, leaving 8 bases between the germline ends. The CDR3 spans 13 residues. CDR1 is SQVTM and CDR2 is ANQGSEA in the germline V gene. The DNA of the CDR3 is TGCAGCGTTGAAGGGCAGTTAACCGGGGAGCTGTTTTTT. Protein product: CSVEGQLTGELFF.

In the case of this clonotype: Mismatch with germline at one junction end may stem from a read error. This rearrangement joins TRBV2 to TRBJ1-3; D unresolved. This CDR3 has 15 residues. Germline V lookup: CDR1 SNHLY, CDR2 FYNNEI. The CDR3 DNA sequence: TGTGCCAGCAGTGTTAATCACCGCTCTGGAAACACCGTATATTTT. The encoded protein is CASSVNHRSGNTVYF.

This clonotype was counted at least ten times. V usage is TRBV20-1 and J usage is TRBJ2-3, with 11 bases identical to TRBD2. Losses at the gene ends were 0 bases for V and 6 bases for J; bases not matched to a gene: 14. This CDR3 has 18 amino acids. Germline V gene data show CDR1 as DFQATT and CDR2 as SNEGSKA (reference sequence). The CDR3 nucleotides are TGCAGTGCTAGAGATCGGGGAGGGTTAGCGGGGGGGCCCGATACGCAGTATTTT. Encoded protein: CSARDRGGLAGGPDTQYF.

The V gene is TRBV29-1, the J gene TRBJ2-1; possible D gene TRBD1, 5 bases. Germline V CDR1 and CDR2: SQVTM, ANQGSEA. Deletions cut 6 bases from V and 9 bases from J, with 12 bases between. This CDR3 spans 11 amino acids. CDR3 in amino acids: CSVEWGAEQFF. CDR3 nucleotide sequence: TGCAGCGTCGAGTGGGGCGCTGAGCAGTTCTTC.

This clonotype came up a few times. The rearrangement links TRBV11-2 to TRBJ2-5; D possibly matches TRBD1 or TRBD2 (5 bases each). From germline, CDR1 is SGHAT and CDR2 FQNNGV. Trimming removed 5 bases at V and 4 bases at J, with 11 bases between. The CDR3 totals 13 residues. This CDR3 reads CASSPQGVETQYF. CDR3 in DNA: TGTGCCAGCAGCCCGCAGGGAGTAGAGACCCAGTACTTC.

This clonotype was counted once. The genes are TRBV12-3 or TRBV12-4 and TRBJ2-6; D is possibly TRBD1 (5 bases). V lost 4 bases, J lost 2 bases, and 6 bases lay in between. The CDR3 extends over 14 amino acids. The CDR3 DNA reads as TGTGCCAGCAGTTCGACAGCTGGGGCCAACGTCCTGACTTTC. This translates into CASSSTAGANVLTF.

This clonotype was seen a few times. This sequence joins TRBV6-1 and TRBJ1-2; D not resolved. CDR1 and CDR2 from the germline V gene are MNHNS and SASEGT. CDR3 length: 15 amino acids. Trimming stripped 5 bases from V and 1 base from J, with 14 bases between. The CDR3 sequence is CASSYDGNFNYGYTF. CDR3 nucleotides: TGTGCCAGCAGTTATGATGGGAATTTTAACTATGGCTACACCTTC.

There are a few counts of this clonotype. This sequence joins TRBV7-2 and TRBJ2-7; no clear D. Trimming took 0 bases from V and 3 from J, leaving 9 bases between them. The germline CDR1 and CDR2 sequences are SGHTA and FQGNSA. The CDR3 extends over 14 amino acids. The CDR3 loop is CASSLAYTDYEQYV. The CDR3 DNA sequence: TGTGCCAGCAGCTTAGCGTATACAGACTACGAGCAGTACGTC.

Notes on this clonotype: A much larger clone lies a single base off, so this may be a read error. The chain employs TRBV24-1 and TRBJ1-1, with 10 bases identical to TRBD1. The CDR3 runs to 15 residues. With V trimmed by 3 bases and J by 4 bases, 4 bases remained unmatched. The V gene's germline CDR1 is KGHDR and CDR2 SFDVKD. In DNA form, the CDR3 reads TGTGCCACCAGTGATCGGACAGGGGGGAGCACTGAAGCTTTCTTT. Protein: CATSDRTGGSTEAFF.

Of note for this clonotype: One junction end does not reproduce the germline sequence, and a read error may be involved. The chain recombines TRBV12-3 or TRBV12-4 with TRBJ1-3, with D unclear. This CDR3 is 14 amino acids long. CDR3 DNA sequence: TGTGCCAGCAGTTCAGGCGGCTCTGGAAACACCACATATTTT. Translated, it gives CASSSGGSGNTTYF.

This chain connects TRBV2 to TRBJ2-3; D is uncertain. Germline loops: CDR1 SNHLY, CDR2 FYNNEI. V was trimmed by 7 bases and J by 0 bases, leaving 2 bases between them. The CDR3 totals 11 residues. The CDR3 region is CASISTDTQYF. The CDR3 DNA sequence: TGTGCCAGCATAAGCACAGATACGCAGTATTTT. The full variable domain, in which reference TRBV2 and TRBJ2-3 provide the parts outside the CDR3, is EPEVTQTPSHQVTQMGQEVILRCVPISNHLYFYWYRQILGQKVEFLVSFYNNEISEKSEIFDDQFSVERPDGSNFTLKIRSTKLEDSAMYFCASISTDTQYFGPGTRLTVL.

This chain uses TRBV27 with TRBJ2-7; tentatively, D is TRBD2 (7 bases). Germline V gives CDR1 MNHEY, CDR2 SMNVEV (reference sequence). The CDR3 sequence is 14 residues long. The V end was cut by 5 bases, the J end by 5 bases, with 16 bases between. The CDR3 nucleotides are TGTGCCAGCAGTCGATCGGGGGGCTTACACGAGCAGTACGTC. Translated, it gives CASSRSGGLHEQYV.

The genes are TRBV20-1 and TRBJ2-3, with 14 bases matching TRBD2. The CDR3 extends over 15 amino acids. V was pared by 6 bases and J by 1 base, with 3 bases of the junction left unmatched. Germline lookup yields CDR1 DFQATT and CDR2 SNEGSKA (reference sequence). CDR3 residues: CSATGLAGGTDTQYF. The CDR3 DNA reads as TGCAGTGCGACGGGACTAGCGGGGGGCACAGATACGCAGTATTTT.

This clonotype was seen ten or more times. The chain employs TRBV27 and TRBJ2-1; a possible D gene is TRBD1 (7 bases). The germline CDR1 and CDR2 sequences are MNHEY and SMNVEV (reference sequence). CDR3 length: 14 residues. Trimming left V 8 bases short and J 6 bases short, with 17 bases between. CDR3 sequence: CASRGRTGGNEQFF. Here the CDR3 DNA reads TGTGCCAGCCGGGGGAGGACAGGAGGCAATGAGCAGTTCTTC.

This clonotype was detected ten times or more. The chain uses TRBV7-2 and TRBJ2-3; D gene ambiguous. The CDR3 is made up of 13 amino acids. Germline CDR1 SGHTA, CDR2 FQGNSA. The germline V and J ends were trimmed by 2 bases and 2 bases, with 5 bases remaining between them. The CDR3 sequence is CASSLQFTDTQYF. The DNA for the CDR3 is TGTGCCAGCAGCTTACAGTTCACAGATACGCAGTATTTT.

The chain couples TRBV6-1 to TRBJ2-4; 7 bases are a match to TRBD1. The CDR3 extends over 14 amino acids. Germline V gives CDR1 MNHNS, CDR2 SASEGT. J lost 8 bases, V lost 8 bases, and 12 bases had no gene match. CDR3 nucleotide sequence: TGTGCCAGCGGACCAAGGGGGCGAAGAGACATTCAGTACTTC. It encodes CASGPRGRRDIQYF.

This clonotype was seen a handful of times. V gene TRBV7-8 combines with J gene TRBJ2-7; maybe TRBD1 (6 bases). The CDR3 totals 15 residues. Germline-derived CDR1 and CDR2 are SGHVS and FQNEAQ. The germline V and J ends were trimmed by 3 bases and 2 bases, with 14 bases remaining between them. CDR3 nucleotides: TGTGCCAGCAGCTTTGACCAGGGGCCTGCCTACGAGCAGTACGTC. Encoded protein: CASSFDQGPAYEQYV.